This is a list of T cell receptor beta chains from one sample in a study of kidney transplant recipient with SARS-CoV-2 infection. TCRdb processed the reads anew with MiXCR; each CDR3 protein has one entry. Of approximately 250,000 distinct CDR3 sequences listed, around 30% are singletons. Sequenced here: a blood sample, sampled at baseline and around day 120 from a kidney transplant recipient. Source of these receptors: a young adult male patient who had COVID-19 and was a kidney transplant recipient. A share of the T cells may be of graft donor origin. CDR3s include the opening cysteine and the closing phenylalanine or tryptophan. A D gene is named only where the DNA matches it firmly. Rows give clone size only sometimes, using once, few, many, or a class for an expanded clone.

CDR3aa	CDR3nt	j_gene	v_gene	d_gene	abundance
CASSQFDANTIYF	TGTGCCAGCAGCCAGTTTGATGCGAACACCATATATTTT	TRBJ1-3	TRBV5-4	-	many
CASSLEGLTYNEQFF	TGTGCCAGCAGTTTAGAGGGACTCACCTACAATGAGCAGTTCTTC	TRBJ2-1	TRBV27	-	few
CASSEEDCIGKTYGYTF	TGTGCCAGCAGTGAGGAGGACTGCATCGGAAAGACCTATGGCTACACCTTC	TRBJ1-2	TRBV6-2/TRBV6-3	-	many
CASSCMVTNRKTYGYTF	TGTGCCAGTAGTTGCATGGTGACAAATCGAAAGACCTATGGCTACACCTTC	TRBJ1-2	TRBV19	-	many
CASNGVSHATQYF	TGTGCCAGCAACGGCGTGAGTCATGCGACCCAGTACTTC	TRBJ2-5	TRBV6-8	-	once
CASSPSLAKNIQYF	TGTGCCAGCTCACCATCCCTAGCCAAAAACATTCAGTACTTC	TRBJ2-4	TRBV18	-	-
CASSQVSGSTDTQYF	TGCGCCAGCAGCCAAGTGAGCGGCAGCACAGATACGCAGTATTTT	TRBJ2-3	TRBV4-3	-	many
CASSPGQGWGDTQYF	TGTGCCAGCAGCCCTGGACAGGGGTGGGGAGATACGCAGTATTTT	TRBJ2-3	TRBV9	TRBD1	-
CASTAPNSRKTYGYTF	TGTGCCAGCACGGCTCCCAATAGTCGAAAGACCTATGGCTACACCTTC	TRBJ1-2	TRBV5-6	-	many
CASSQAPGRGGYTF	TGTGCCAGCAGCCAAGCGCCGGGGCGCGGGGGCTACACCTTC	TRBJ1-2	TRBV3-1	-	many
CASSYSCALRKTYGYTF	TGTGCCAGCAGCTACTCGTGCGCCCTTCGAAAGACCTATGGCTACACCTTC	TRBJ1-2	TRBV3-1	-	-
CASMETYAGELFF	TGTGCCAGTATGGAGACATACGCCGGGGAGCTGTTTTTT	TRBJ2-2	TRBV19	-	many
CASSSHEYHGKTYGYTF	TGTGCCAGCAGCTCACATGAATACCATGGAAAGACCTATGGCTACACCTTC	TRBJ1-2	TRBV7-9	-	many
CASSQGTYEQYF	TGTGCCAGCAGCCAAGGAACCTACGAGCAGTACTTC	TRBJ2-7	TRBV14	-	many
CASSSNTKETQYF	TGTGCCAGCAGCTCAAACACGAAAGAGACCCAGTACTTC	TRBJ2-5	TRBV11-2	-	many
CASSLQNPISIRTEAFF	TGTGCCAGCAGCCTTCAGAATCCCATTTCAATTCGCACTGAAGCTTTCTTT	TRBJ1-1	TRBV3-1	-	many
CASSLETGGMSGDYNEQFF	TGTGCCAGCAGCTTAGAGACGGGAGGGATGTCTGGCGATTACAATGAGCAGTTCTTC	TRBJ2-1	TRBV11-3	TRBD2	many
CASSYQAGERDTGELFF	TGTGCCAGCAGCTACCAAGCGGGCGAACGGGACACCGGGGAGCTGTTTTTT	TRBJ2-2	TRBV7-8	-	many
CASSQAGPITGELFF	TGCGCCAGCAGCCAAGCGGGGCCGATCACCGGGGAGCTGTTTTTT	TRBJ2-2	TRBV4-3	-	many
CASSEPYPISGLTGELFF	TGTGCCAGCAGCGAACCGTATCCCATTTCAGGCTTGACCGGGGAGCTGTTTTTT	TRBJ2-2	TRBV3-1	-	many
CASRPRSGSYEQYF	TGTGCCAGCAGGCCCCGCAGTGGCTCCTACGAGCAGTACTTC	TRBJ2-7	TRBV6-5	-	many
CSARGQGAFIDEQYF	TGCAGTGCTAGGGGACAGGGGGCTTTCATCGACGAGCAGTACTTC	TRBJ2-7	TRBV20-1	TRBD1	many
CASSKTDCIGKAYGYTF	TGTGCCAGCAGTAAGACCGACTGCATCGGGAAGGCCTATGGCTACACCTTC	TRBJ1-2	TRBV6-2/TRBV6-3	-	-
CSAKSWDRGKGSPLHF	TGCAGTGCCAAGAGTTGGGACAGGGGTAAAGGTTCACCCCTCCACTTT	TRBJ1-6	TRBV20-1	TRBD1	many
CASLDRDKGEAFF	TGCGCCAGTTTAGACCGGGACAAGGGTGAAGCTTTCTTT	TRBJ1-1	TRBV5-1	-	-
CASKNFREYTKSGQLLTF	TGTGCCAGCAAAAATTTCCGAGAGTACACAAAGTCGGGCCAACTCCTGACTTTC	TRBJ2-6	TRBV5-2	-	-
CASSITERSRKTYGYTF	TGCGCCAGCAGTATTACGGAAAGATCGCGAAAGACCTATGGCTACACCTTC	TRBJ1-2	TRBV10-1	-	-
CSVEGPSYTF	TGCAGCGTTGAAGGTCCTAGCTACACCTTC	TRBJ1-2	TRBV29-1	-	-
CASSSNPGIGEQYF	TGTGCCAGCAGTTCAAACCCAGGGATCGGAGAGCAGTACTTC	TRBJ2-7	TRBV6-6	-	many
CALGGYNEQFF	TGTGCCCTAGGGGGGTACAATGAGCAGTTCTTC	TRBJ2-1	TRBV25-1	-	-
CATRLTGDNEQFF	TGTGCCACCAGACTCACAGGGGACAATGAGCAGTTCTTC	TRBJ2-1	TRBV24-1	TRBD1	few
CAGTDEGEGYNEQFF	TGTGCCGGTACCGATGAGGGGGAGGGCTACAATGAGCAGTTCTTC	TRBJ2-1	TRBV19	-	-
CASSGTIGRRKTYGYTF	TGCGCCAGCAGCGGGACTATAGGACGTCGAAAGACCTATGGCTACACCTTC	TRBJ1-2	TRBV4-3	-	many
CAGSFGHNQPQHF	TGTGCCGGCAGCTTCGGTCACAATCAGCCCCAGCATTTT	TRBJ1-5	TRBV7-2	-	-
CASSQGIVQQTPEAFF	TGCGCCAGCAGCCAAGGGATAGTCCAGCAGACCCCTGAGGCTTTCTTT	TRBJ1-1	TRBV4-1	-	many
CASSAVRDSPTDTQYF	TGTGCCAGTAGTGCGGTCCGGGACAGCCCCACAGATACGCAGTATTTT	TRBJ2-3	TRBV19	TRBD1	few
CASSVDCPISFSETQYF	TGTGCCAGCAGCGTAGACTGTCCCATTTCTTTCTCTGAGACCCAGTACTTC	TRBJ2-5	TRBV3-1	-	many
CASSFAGQGATEAFF	TGTGCCAGCAGTTTTGCGGGACAGGGGGCTACTGAAGCTTTCTTT	TRBJ1-1	TRBV12-3/TRBV12-4	TRBD1	many
CASSYRSRGGPYNEQFF	TGTGCCAGCAGTTATCGATCGCGGGGGGGCCCCTACAATGAGCAGTTCTTC	TRBJ2-1	TRBV6-2/TRBV6-3	TRBD2	many
CASSPVWGTNTGELFF	TGCGCCAGCAGCCCGGTTTGGGGTACGAACACCGGGGAGCTGTTTTTT	TRBJ2-2	TRBV5-1	-	few
CASSRRTGNYGYTF	TGCGCCAGCAGCCGCAGGACGGGGAACTATGGCTACACCTTC	TRBJ1-2	TRBV5-1	-	many
CASRLELTPRKTYGYTF	TGTGCAAGTCGCCTGGAGCTGACTCCACGAAAGACCTATGGCTACACCTTC	TRBJ1-2	TRBV12-2	-	many
CASSPSSEELFF	TGTGCCAGCTCGCCTAGTAGTGAAGAACTGTTTTTT	TRBJ1-4	TRBV18	-	-
CASSSRNESGKTYGYTF	TGTGCCAGCAGCTCCAGAAATGAATCTGGAAAGACCTATGGCTACACCTTC	TRBJ1-2	TRBV7-6	-	-
CASSYSGDYGYTF	TGTGCCAGCAGTTACTCAGGGGACTATGGCTACACCTTC	TRBJ1-2	TRBV6-6	-	many
CASSRETARSSNGYTF	TGCGCCAGCAGCAGGGAGACAGCTCGTTCCTCCAATGGCTACACCTTC	TRBJ1-2	TRBV5-1	-	many
CASSDDKGRTNEKLFF	TGTGCCAGCAGTGACGACAAAGGAAGGACTAATGAAAAACTGTTTTTT	TRBJ1-4	TRBV25-1	-	many
CASPTTNSRKTYGYTF	TGTGCCAGCCCGACAACCAATAGTCGAAAGACCTATGGCTACACCTTC	TRBJ1-2	TRBV5-6	-	many
CSASSFFAVVGRADTQYF	TGCAGTGCTAGTAGCTTTTTCGCGGTCGTCGGGAGGGCAGATACGCAGTATTTT	TRBJ2-3	TRBV20-1	TRBD2	few
CASSRSGSVEETQYF	TGCGCCAGCAGTCGTAGCGGGAGTGTGGAGGAGACCCAGTACTTC	TRBJ2-5	TRBV10-1	TRBD2	many
CASSSTAPISIRTEAFF	TGTGCCAGCAGCAGTACTGCTCCCATTTCAATTCGCACTGAAGCTTTCTTT	TRBJ1-1	TRBV3-1	-	many
CASSTLAGDSETQYF	TGCGCCAGCAGCACCCTAGCGGGAGACTCGGAGACCCAGTACTTC	TRBJ2-5	TRBV5-1	TRBD2	-
CASKRAGTQYF	TGTGCCAGTAAGAGGGCTGGTACGCAGTATTTT	TRBJ2-3	TRBV19	-	many
CASSPGLAEADTQYF	TGTGCCAGCAGCCCGGGACTAGCGGAAGCAGATACGCAGTATTTT	TRBJ2-3	TRBV6-4	TRBD2	many